A single sample is the source of the 10 T cell receptor beta chains below, sequenced in a study of spatial heterogeneity in lung cancer. Time point noted: sample taken at primary tumor resection. Researchers sequenced whole RNA taken from tumor, nontumor lung or frozen PBMC without sorting. MiXCR, applied by TCRdb to the 5' RACE reads, yields one record per CDR3 protein. The repertoire includes over 4,000 distinct CDR3 sequences, around 24% of them detected once, and 25% sits in the top ten. The sample here was PBMCs, taken at surgery. The receptors were sampled from a female donor with early-stage non-small cell lung cancer.

To note about this clonotype: This beta chain appears as a stray read in a library generated for alpha chains; its size is not informative. The chain has TRBV28 and TRBJ2-1; TRBD2 matches at 11 bases. V shed 4 bases, J shed 1 base, and the junction held 9 bases outside the gene matches. CDR1 and CDR2 (germline): MDHEN, SYDVKM. The CDR3 is 18 residues long. The CDR3 DNA sequence: TGTGCCAGCAGTTCGATTCTAGCGGGAGGCGGGTCCTACAATGAGCAGTTCTTC. Translating it yields CASSSILAGGGSYNEQFF.

A few counts support this clonotype. This beta chain is off target for a library built for alpha chains, so its abundance means little. J is TRBJ2-1 and V is TRBV7-2; 10 bases fit TRBD2. The CDR3 covers 12 residues. Per the germline V gene, CDR1 is SGHTA and CDR2 is FQGNSA. Germline trimming cut 5 bases from V and 12 bases from J; bases unmatched to any gene: 4. CDR3 loop: CASSLSGRGQFF. The CDR3 DNA reads as TGTGCCAGCAGCCTGAGCGGGAGGGGGCAGTTCTTC.

Concerning this clonotype: Since it is a stray read in a library aimed at alpha chains, this beta chain has a size that is not meaningful. The rearrangement uses TRBV28 and TRBJ2-1, with D possibly called TRBD1 or TRBD2 (5 bases each). From germline, CDR1 is MDHEN and CDR2 SYDVKM. The V end was cut by 6 bases, the J end by 5 bases, with 17 bases between. The length of the CDR3 is 15 residues. The CDR3 DNA sequence: TGTGCCAGCAGCGTTATCGGGACCAAGGACAATGAGCAGTTCTTC. Translation: CASSVIGTKDNEQFF. The complete variable domain, with remaining parts taken from reference TRBV28 and TRBJ2-1, reads DVKVTQSSRYLVKRTGEKVFLECVQDMDHENMFWYRQDPGLGLRLIYFSYDVKMKEKGDIPEGYSVSREKKERFSLILESASTNQTSMYLCASSVIGTKDNEQFFGPGTRLTVL.

In its sample, this clonotype was seen a few times. This beta chain slipped into a library made for alpha chains as a stray read, so its size is not meaningful. V gene TRBV4-2 combines with J gene TRBJ2-1; D remains unclear. With 1 base removed from V and 9 bases from J, the gap between germline ends came to 4 bases. The CDR3 spans 11 residues. Germline V gene lookup returns CDR1 LGHNA and CDR2 YNFKEQ. The CDR3 here is CASSQASEQFF. For the CDR3, the DNA is TGTGCCAGCAGCCAAGCGAGTGAGCAGTTCTTC.

About this clonotype itself: This beta chain is an off-target read within a library intended for alpha chains, so its frequency means little. The J gene is TRBJ2-7, the V gene TRBV29-1; no reliable D call. This CDR3 region has 11 residues. Trimming shortened V by 7 bases and J by 1 base, and 8 bases separated the two germline ends. Per germline, CDR1 SQVTM and CDR2 ANQGSEA. The DNA for the CDR3 is TGCAGCGCTGGTGATTCCTACGAGCAGTACTTC. Translated: CSAGDSYEQYF.

This clonotype was found a few times. A library made for alpha chains picked up this beta chain off target, so its size means little. This chain connects TRBV20-1 to TRBJ2-3, with TRBD2 identical over 11 bases. Germline V lookup: CDR1 DFQATT, CDR2 SNEGSKA (reference sequence). CDR3 size: 16 residues. V shed 5 bases, J shed 0 bases, and the junction held 7 bases outside the gene matches. The CDR3 spells CSAPARTSGSTDTQYF. The CDR3 DNA reads TGCAGTGCTCCTGCCCGGACTAGCGGGAGCACAGATACGCAGTATTTT.

Comments on this clonotype: This beta chain turned up in a library designed for alpha chains; as an off-target read, its abundance says little. The J gene is TRBJ2-7, the V gene TRBV29-1; D is perhaps TRBD2 (5 bases). In germline, CDR1 is SQVTM, CDR2 ANQGSEA. The CDR3 length is 13 residues. The ends were cut back, 1 base at V and 3 bases at J, with 10 bases in the middle. This chain's CDR3 is CSVEVAGLYEQYF. The DNA for the CDR3 is TGCAGCGTTGAAGTGGCGGGCCTCTACGAGCAGTACTTC.

Comment on this clonotype: Found in a library prepared for alpha chains, this beta chain is an off-target read, and its abundance has little meaning. The chain links TRBV6-4 to TRBJ1-6, with D perhaps TRBD1 (5 bases). Germline V lookup: CDR1 MRHNA, CDR2 SNTAGT. CDR3 length equals 13 residues. V was trimmed by 6 bases and J by 7 bases, leaving 10 bases between them. The CDR3 coding sequence is TGTGCCAGCAGCAGGGCTCGGAATTCACCCCTCCACTTT. It translates to CASSRARNSPLHF.

This clonotype is labeled as medium-sized. Being off target in a library aimed at alpha chains, this beta chain has a size of little meaning. The V call is TRBV6-4, the J call TRBJ2-1; 8 bases fit TRBD2. Unmatched junction bases numbered 3, after V lost 2 bases and J lost 0 bases. There are 16 residues in the CDR3. Germline lookup yields CDR1 MRHNA and CDR2 SNTAGT. CDR3: CASSDESGSSYNEQFF. In DNA form, the CDR3 reads TGTGCCAGCAGTGACGAAAGCGGGAGCTCCTACAATGAGCAGTTCTTC.

As to this clonotype: This beta chain represents an off-target read in a library built for alpha chains; its size is of limited meaning. This chain connects TRBV29-1 to TRBJ2-1, with D possibly being TRBD1 or TRBD2 (5 bases each). The CDR3 covers 15 residues. V dropped 6 bases and J dropped 0 bases, with 15 bases sitting between them. The germline CDR1 and CDR2 sequences are SQVTM and ANQGSEA. DNA of the CDR3: TGCAGCGTCCTCGGGGCCGCGAGCTCCTACAATGAGCAGTTCTTC. Translated: CSVLGAASSYNEQFF.